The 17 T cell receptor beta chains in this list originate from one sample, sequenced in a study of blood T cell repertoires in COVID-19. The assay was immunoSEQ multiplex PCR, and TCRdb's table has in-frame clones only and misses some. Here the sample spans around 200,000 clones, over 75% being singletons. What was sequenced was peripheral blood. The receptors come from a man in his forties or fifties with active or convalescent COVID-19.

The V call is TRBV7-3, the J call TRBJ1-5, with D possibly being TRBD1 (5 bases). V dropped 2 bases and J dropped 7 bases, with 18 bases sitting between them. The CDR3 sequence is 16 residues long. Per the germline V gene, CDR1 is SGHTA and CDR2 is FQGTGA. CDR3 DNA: TGTGCCAGCAGCTTAGATGATCGGCAGGGCGGACAGCCCCAGCATTTT. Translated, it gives CASSLDDRQGGQPQHF.

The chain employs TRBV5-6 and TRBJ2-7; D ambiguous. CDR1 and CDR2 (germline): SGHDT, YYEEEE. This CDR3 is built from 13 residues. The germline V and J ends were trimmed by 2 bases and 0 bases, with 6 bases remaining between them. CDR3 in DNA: TGTGCCAGCAGCTTCGGTGCCTCCTACGAGCAGTACTTC. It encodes CASSFGASYEQYF.

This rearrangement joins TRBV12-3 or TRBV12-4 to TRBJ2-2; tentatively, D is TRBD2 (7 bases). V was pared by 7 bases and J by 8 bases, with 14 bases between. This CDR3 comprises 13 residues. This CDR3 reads CASNLGGRGELFF. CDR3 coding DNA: TGTGCCAGCAACCTGGGGGGGCGTGGGGAGCTGTTTTTT.

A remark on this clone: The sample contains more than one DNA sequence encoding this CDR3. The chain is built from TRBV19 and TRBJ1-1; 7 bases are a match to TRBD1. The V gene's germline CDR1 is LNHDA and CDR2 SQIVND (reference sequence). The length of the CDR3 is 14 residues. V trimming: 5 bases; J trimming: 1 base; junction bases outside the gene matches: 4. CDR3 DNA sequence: TGTGCCAGTAGTCGGGGACAGTCGAACACTGAAGCTTTCTTT. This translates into CASSRGQSNTEAFF.

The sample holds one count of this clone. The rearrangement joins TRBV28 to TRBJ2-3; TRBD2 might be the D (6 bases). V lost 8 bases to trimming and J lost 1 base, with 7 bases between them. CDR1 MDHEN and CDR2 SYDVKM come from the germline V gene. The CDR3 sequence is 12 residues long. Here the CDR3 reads CASAGRTDTQYF. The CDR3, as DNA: TGTGCCAGCGCGGGGCGCACAGATACGCAGTATTTT.

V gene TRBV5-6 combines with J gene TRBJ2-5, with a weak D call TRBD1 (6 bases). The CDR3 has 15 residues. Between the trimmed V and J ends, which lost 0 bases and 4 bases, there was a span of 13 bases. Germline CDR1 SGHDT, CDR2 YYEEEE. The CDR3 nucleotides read TGTGCCAGCAGCTTGGCCAGGGGAAGTCGAGAGACCCAGTACTTC. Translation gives CASSLARGSRETQYF.

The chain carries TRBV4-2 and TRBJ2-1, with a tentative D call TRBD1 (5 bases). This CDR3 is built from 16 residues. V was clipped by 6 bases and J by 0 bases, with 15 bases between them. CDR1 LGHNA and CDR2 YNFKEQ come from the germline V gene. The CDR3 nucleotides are TGTGCCAGCAGTCCCAGGGCCCCAAGCTCCTACAATGAGCAGTTCTTC. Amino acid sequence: CASSPRAPSSYNEQFF.

CDR3 bases: TGTGCCACCAGTGAATCCAGGGGGAACTATGGCTACACCTTC. It yields the protein CATSESRGNYGYTF. This sequence joins TRBV24-1 and TRBJ1-2, with 7 bases that match TRBD1. The CDR3 runs 14 residues. Losses at the gene ends were 4 bases for V and 2 bases for J; bases not matched to a gene: 3. The germline V gene has CDR1 KGHDR and CDR2 SFDVKD.

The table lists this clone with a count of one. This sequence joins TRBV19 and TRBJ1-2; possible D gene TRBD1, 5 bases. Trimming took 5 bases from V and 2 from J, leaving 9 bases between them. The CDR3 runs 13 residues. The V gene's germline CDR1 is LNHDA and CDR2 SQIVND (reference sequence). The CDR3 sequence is CASSSTVNYGYTF. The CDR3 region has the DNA TGTGCCAGTAGTTCGACAGTCAACTATGGCTACACCTTC.

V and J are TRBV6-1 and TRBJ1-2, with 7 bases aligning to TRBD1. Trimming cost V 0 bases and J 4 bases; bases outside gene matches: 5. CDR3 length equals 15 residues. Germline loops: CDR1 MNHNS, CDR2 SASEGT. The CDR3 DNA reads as TGTGCCAGCAGTGAAGCGACCGGGACAGCCTATGGCTACACCTTC. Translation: CASSEATGTAYGYTF.

CDR3 protein: CSVGPRQSYGYTF. In DNA form, the CDR3 reads TGCAGCGTTGGACCAAGACAGAGCTATGGCTACACCTTC. The genes are TRBV29-1 and TRBJ1-2, with D maybe TRBD1 (5 bases). V was trimmed by 4 bases and J by 4 bases, leaving 13 bases between them. Germline CDR1 and CDR2: SQVTM and ANQGSEA. The CDR3 spans 13 residues.

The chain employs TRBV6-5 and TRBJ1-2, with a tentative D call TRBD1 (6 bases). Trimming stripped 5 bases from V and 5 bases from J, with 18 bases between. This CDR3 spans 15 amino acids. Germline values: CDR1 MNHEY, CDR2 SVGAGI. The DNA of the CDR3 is TGTGCCAGCAGTCCAGGGGCCCTCTCCAATTATGGCTACACCTTC. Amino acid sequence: CASSPGALSNYGYTF.

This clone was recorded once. The CDR3 DNA reads as TGTGCCAGCAGCTTGGGAATGGGACAGGGGGCCTCTGAAGCTTTCTTT. Amino acids: CASSLGMGQGASEAFF. The gene calls are TRBV5-5 and TRBJ1-1, with 12 nucleotides matching TRBD1. J gave up 6 bases and V 0 bases, and 6 bases lay outside the gene matches. The CDR3 is 16 residues long. CDR1 and CDR2 from the germline V gene are SGHKS and YYEKEE (reference sequence).

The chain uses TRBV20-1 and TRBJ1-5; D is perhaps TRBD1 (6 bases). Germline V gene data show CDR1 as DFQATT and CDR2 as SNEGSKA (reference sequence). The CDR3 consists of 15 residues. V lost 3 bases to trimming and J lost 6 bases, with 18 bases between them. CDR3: CSASANQGSSQPQHF. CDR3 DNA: TGCAGTGCTAGTGCTAACCAGGGGTCAAGTCAGCCCCAGCATTTT.

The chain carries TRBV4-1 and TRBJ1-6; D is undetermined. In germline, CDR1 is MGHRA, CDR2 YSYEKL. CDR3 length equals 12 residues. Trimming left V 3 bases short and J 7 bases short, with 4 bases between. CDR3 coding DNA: TGCGCCAGCAGCCATCCAAATTCACCCCTCCACTTT. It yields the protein CASSHPNSPLHF.

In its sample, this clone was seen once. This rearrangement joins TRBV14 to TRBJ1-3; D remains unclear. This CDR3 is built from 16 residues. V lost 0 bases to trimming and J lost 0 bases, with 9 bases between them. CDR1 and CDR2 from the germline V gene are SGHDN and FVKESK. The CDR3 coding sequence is TGTGCCAGCAGCCAAGATTTCACAGTCTCTGGAAACACCATATATTTT. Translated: CASSQDFTVSGNTIYF.

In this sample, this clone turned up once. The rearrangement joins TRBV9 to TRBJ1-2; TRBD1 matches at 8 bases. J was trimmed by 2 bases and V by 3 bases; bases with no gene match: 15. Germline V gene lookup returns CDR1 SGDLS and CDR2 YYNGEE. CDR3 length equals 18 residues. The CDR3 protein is CASSARARDRSYNYGYTF. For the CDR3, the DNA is TGTGCCAGCAGCGCAAGAGCCCGGGACAGGTCTTACAACTATGGCTACACCTTC.